This T cell receptor beta chain was recovered during a study of shared clonotypes between healthy human individuals. Looking at the study overall: For every donor, three CD4 naive, three CD4 memory, two CD8 naive and one CD8 memory plates were used.

The CDR3 totals 13 residues. The germline V gene encodes CDR1 MNHNY and CDR2 SVGAGI (reference sequence). V lost 6 bases and J 1 base, leaving 9 bases between the germline ends. This clone was observed a single time. TCRdb's table, derived via immunoSEQ multiplex PCR, lists solely in-frame clones and lacks some. The data contain a few million clones, roughly 92% of them singletons. The specimen sequenced was naive CD4+ T cells sorted from blood. Documented subset: CD45RA+ positively selected. The sequence was obtained from a man younger than 35 in good health. The chain joins TRBV6-6 to TRBJ1-1, with a tentative D call TRBD1 (5 bases). CDR3 residues: CASRPDRNTEAFF. DNA for the CDR3: TGTGCCAGCAGACCCGACAGGAACACTGAAGCTTTCTTT.